This is a list of T cell receptor beta chains from one sample in a study of technical replicates of blood from a few donors. Some clones are missing from TCRdb's copy, which holds only in-frame ones; the method was immunoSEQ multiplex PCR. In the table there are tens of thousands of clones, around 93% of which are singletons. Sequenced material: T cells isolated from PBMCs. All receptors derive from a human donor in good health. Both conserved end residues are part of each CDR3. Fields, in order: V gene, clone size, CDR3 protein. Not every row has a clone size; where given, it reads once, few, many or a size class.

V gene: TRBV27; clone size: NA; CDR3 protein: CATSPSGYQPQHF
V gene: TRBV12-5; clone size: NA; CDR3 protein: CASGLVLHRGDQPQHF
V gene: TRBV6-5; clone size: NA; CDR3 protein: CASSQQGPGGYTF
V gene: TRBV7-9; clone size: NA; CDR3 protein: CASSLVGGGEQYF
V gene: TRBV4-1; clone size: NA; CDR3 protein: CASSQAGGTAFYEQYF
V gene: TRBV5-6; clone size: NA; CDR3 protein: CASSHSGTGEINEQFF
V gene: TRBV10-2; clone size: once; CDR3 protein: CASSAQLTIQALHF
V gene: TRBV10-3; clone size: NA; CDR3 protein: CAISGTGEETQYF
V gene: TRBV6-6; clone size: NA; CDR3 protein: CASTSRTGKNTEAFF
V gene: TRBV7-9; clone size: NA; CDR3 protein: CASSLGRRVADTQYF
V gene: TRBV5-1; clone size: NA; CDR3 protein: CASTTGTGKLETQYF
V gene: TRBV6-5; clone size: NA; CDR3 protein: CASSRTVGNEKLFF
V gene: TRBV27; clone size: NA; CDR3 protein: CASSPGTGGTFYEQYF
V gene: TRBV12-5; clone size: NA; CDR3 protein: CASGRGTGETQYF
V gene: TRBV7-2; clone size: NA; CDR3 protein: CASSSRPAGGAEPQHF
V gene: TRBV6-5; clone size: NA; CDR3 protein: CASSPPNLREAFF
V gene: TRBV4-1; clone size: NA; CDR3 protein: CASSQEGTGREAFF
V gene: TRBV25-1; clone size: NA; CDR3 protein: CASSLASTDTQYF
V gene: TRBV5-4; clone size: NA; CDR3 protein: CASSLYLAGPQETQYF
V gene: TRBV29-1; clone size: NA; CDR3 protein: CSAGDRRTYEQYF
V gene: TRBV2; clone size: NA; CDR3 protein: CASSVFSGGQDTEAFF
V gene: TRBV28; clone size: NA; CDR3 protein: CASSFPGQGYYEQYF
V gene: TRBV18; clone size: NA; CDR3 protein: CASSPGGEAFF
V gene: TRBV27; clone size: once; CDR3 protein: CASSLSNPGIYYEQYF
V gene: TRBV4-1; clone size: NA; CDR3 protein: CASSQGHKETQYF
V gene: TRBV4-1; clone size: NA; CDR3 protein: CASSQTGQNYGYTF
V gene: TRBV10-1; clone size: NA; CDR3 protein: CASSGLHSSYEQYF
V gene: TRBV4-1; clone size: NA; CDR3 protein: CASSHPGGSGLYEQYF
V gene: TRBV7-8; clone size: NA; CDR3 protein: CASSSTGISYEQYF
V gene: TRBV11-3; clone size: NA; CDR3 protein: CASSLECRVGQPQHF
V gene: TRBV11-3; clone size: NA; CDR3 protein: CASSLTGTSGSFLTDTQYF
V gene: TRBV7-9; clone size: NA; CDR3 protein: CASSLVKGDGYTF
V gene: TRBV18; clone size: NA; CDR3 protein: CASSSLGPLHF
V gene: TRBV29-1; clone size: NA; CDR3 protein: CSVEGSYTEAFF
V gene: TRBV5-1; clone size: NA; CDR3 protein: CASSPQDQETQYF
V gene: TRBV5-1; clone size: NA; CDR3 protein: CASSLAQETQYF
V gene: TRBV4-1; clone size: NA; CDR3 protein: CASSQDPGVTGELFF
V gene: TRBV30; clone size: NA; CDR3 protein: CAWTGAYGYTF
V gene: TRBV9; clone size: NA; CDR3 protein: CASSGRDSDNEQFF
V gene: TRBV11-2; clone size: NA; CDR3 protein: CASSLPTGNYGYTF
V gene: TRBV4-1; clone size: NA; CDR3 protein: CASSHHGQGTDTQYF
V gene: TRBV4-2; clone size: NA; CDR3 protein: CASSQVGSGGRTDTQYF
V gene: TRBV7-7; clone size: NA; CDR3 protein: CASSPLSVAYNEQFF
V gene: TRBV14; clone size: NA; CDR3 protein: CASSQELLLGGGKNNEQFF
V gene: TRBV5-4; clone size: NA; CDR3 protein: CASSTDRATEAFF
V gene: TRBV5-4; clone size: NA; CDR3 protein: CASSSSLTRSSYNSPLHF
V gene: TRBV18; clone size: few; CDR3 protein: CASSQQTGSVYEQYF
V gene: TRBV10-3; clone size: NA; CDR3 protein: CAISESTFIGVEKLFF
V gene: TRBV25-1; clone size: NA; CDR3 protein: CASSESGVQPQHF
V gene: TRBV6-5; clone size: NA; CDR3 protein: CASSLQWTGGYGYTF
V gene: TRBV7-2; clone size: few; CDR3 protein: CASSRQATNTEAFF
V gene: TRBV29-1; clone size: NA; CDR3 protein: CSVEEDRAGTYEQYF
V gene: TRBV19; clone size: NA; CDR3 protein: CASSITGRGQGKTEAFF
V gene: TRBV5-1; clone size: NA; CDR3 protein: CASGTGGTNEKLFF
V gene: TRBV27; clone size: NA; CDR3 protein: CASSYGLPYEQYF